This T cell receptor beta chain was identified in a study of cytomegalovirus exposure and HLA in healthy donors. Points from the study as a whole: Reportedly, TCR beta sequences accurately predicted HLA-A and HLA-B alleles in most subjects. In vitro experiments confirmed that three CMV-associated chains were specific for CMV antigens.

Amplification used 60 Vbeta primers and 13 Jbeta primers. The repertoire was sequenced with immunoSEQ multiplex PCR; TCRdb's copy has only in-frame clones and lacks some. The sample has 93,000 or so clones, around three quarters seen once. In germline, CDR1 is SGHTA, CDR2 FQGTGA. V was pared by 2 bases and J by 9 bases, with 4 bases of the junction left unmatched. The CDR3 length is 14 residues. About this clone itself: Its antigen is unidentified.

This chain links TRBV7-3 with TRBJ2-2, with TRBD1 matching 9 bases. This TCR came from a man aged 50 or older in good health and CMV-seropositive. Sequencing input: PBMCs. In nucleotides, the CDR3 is TGTGCCAGCAGCTTATTGGACAGGGGTAGGGAGCTGTTTTTT. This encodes CASSLLDRGRELFF.